A single sample gave rise to the 24 T cell receptor beta chains below, sequenced in a study of T cell responses to AZD1222 COVID-19 vaccine. TCRdb's table, derived via immunoSEQ multiplex PCR, lists solely in-frame clones and lacks some. The data show about 78,000 clones, roughly 90% seen once. The specimen was peripheral blood, collected 28 days after the second AZD1222 dose. The receptors here all came from an adult who received the AZD1222 COVID-19 vaccine.

This chain links TRBV7-8 with TRBJ2-7, with TRBD1 identical over 8 bases. The CDR3 has 15 amino acids. The germline V gene has CDR1 SGHVS and CDR2 FQNEAQ. Losses at the gene ends were 5 bases for V and 3 bases for J; bases not matched to a gene: 9. CDR3 region: CASSPRRDRLYEQYF. The CDR3 DNA follows: TGTGCCAGCAGCCCCCGCCGGGACAGGCTCTACGAGCAGTACTTC.

The V call is TRBV2, the J call TRBJ2-7; 9 bases are shared with TRBD1. The junction had 8 bases not matched to a gene; V was cut back by 7 bases and J by 1 base. The V gene's germline CDR1 is SNHLY and CDR2 FYNNEI. The CDR3 contains 15 residues. The CDR3 spells CASTSPGTGSYEQYF. The CDR3 bases are TGTGCCAGCACGTCCCCCGGGACAGGGTCCTACGAGCAGTACTTC.

CDR3 DNA: TGTGCCAGCAGCCTTCGATTACCTGGGAAACTGTTTTTT. It encodes CASSLRLPGKLFF. The gene calls are TRBV14 and TRBJ1-4; D unclear. Per germline, CDR1 SGHDN and CDR2 FVKESK. With 4 bases removed from V and 11 bases from J, the gap between germline ends came to 14 bases. The CDR3 totals 13 residues.

V is TRBV10-3 and J is TRBJ1-1, with D possibly matching TRBD1 (5 bases). The V gene lost 0 bases and the J gene lost 4 bases, with 12 bases spanning the gap. This CDR3 region has 15 residues. The V gene's germline CDR1 is ENHRY and CDR2 SYGVKD. The CDR3 region has the DNA TGTGCCATCAGTGAGTCAGGCAGGGCGGCCACTGAAGCTTTCTTT. Amino acids: CAISESGRAATEAFF.

The V gene is TRBV2, the J gene TRBJ2-7, with TRBD1 matching over 10 bases. V shed 11 bases, J shed 6 bases, and the junction held 16 bases outside the gene matches. Germline V gene data show CDR1 as SNHLY and CDR2 as FYNNEI. This CDR3 is 15 amino acids long. The DNA for the CDR3 is TGTGCCGGGGGACAGGGGCTCGACTACGGTGGCGAGCAGTACTTC. This codes for CAGGQGLDYGGEQYF.

This sequence joins TRBV9 and TRBJ2-5; D gene uncertain. CDR3 length equals 15 residues. Trimming cost V 0 bases and J 1 base, with 10 bases left between them. Germline V CDR1 and CDR2: SGDLS, YYNGEE. CDR3 protein: CASSVAPDPQETQYF. CDR3 nucleotides: TGTGCCAGCAGCGTAGCGCCAGACCCCCAAGAGACCCAGTACTTC.

V usage is TRBV27 and J usage is TRBJ2-3, with 10 nucleotides matching TRBD1. Looked up from germline, CDR1 is MNHEY and CDR2 is SMNVEV (reference sequence). The V gene end was trimmed by 9 bases and the J gene end by 6 bases; junction bases not matched to a gene: 6. CDR3 length equals 13 residues. CDR3 in DNA: TGTGCCAGTCGACAGGGGGCGGTTGATACGCAGTATTTT. It translates to CASRQGAVDTQYF.

CDR3 residues: CASSVGFGGRGRIYGYTF. CDR3 nucleotide sequence: TGTGCCAGCAGTGTCGGCTTCGGTGGCAGGGGTCGGATCTATGGCTACACCTTC. The V gene is TRBV25-1, the J gene TRBJ1-2; the D gene is possibly TRBD1 (6 bases). Germline CDR1 reads MGHDK; CDR2 reads SYGVNS. Trimming took off 4 bases at V and 4 bases at J, with 25 bases between the two ends. The CDR3 is made up of 18 amino acids.

The chain joins TRBV7-9 to TRBJ2-7, with TRBD1 matching 7 bases. The trim removed 5 bases at V and 3 bases at J, leaving 10 bases unmatched. This CDR3 is 15 amino acids long. Germline V gene sequence: CDR1 SEHNR, CDR2 FQNEAQ (reference sequence). CDR3 region: CASSRRDRGYYEQYF. CDR3 DNA: TGTGCCAGCAGCCGCCGGGACAGAGGCTACTACGAGCAGTACTTC.

The genes are TRBV14 and TRBJ2-7; possibly TRBD2 for D (5 bases). CDR1 is SGHDN, CDR2 FVKESK, per germline. The length of the CDR3 is 15 residues. With 1 base removed from V and 3 bases from J, the gap between germline ends came to 13 bases. CDR3 in amino acids: CASSQGTRASYEQYF. The CDR3 nucleotides read TGTGCCAGCAGCCAAGGGACGAGGGCAAGCTACGAGCAGTACTTC.

The chain combines TRBV11-2 with TRBJ2-5, with TRBD2 matching 10 bases. V trimming: 4 bases; J trimming: 5 bases; junction bases outside the gene matches: 10. The germline gives CDR1 SGHAT, CDR2 FQNNGV. CDR3 length: 16 residues. The CDR3: CASSSYLAGVRETQYF. The CDR3 region has the DNA TGTGCCAGCAGCTCGTACCTAGCGGGGGTCCGGGAGACCCAGTACTTC.

CDR3 nucleotides: TGTGCCAGTAGTATCGGCGGGGCAATCAGGAACTATGGCTACACCTTC. Protein: CASSIGGAIRNYGYTF. This chain joins TRBV19 and TRBJ1-2; D perhaps matches TRBD1 (5 bases). The ends were cut back, 3 bases at V and 2 bases at J, with 16 bases in the middle. This CDR3 region has 16 residues. Germline CDR1 and CDR2: LNHDA and SQIVND (reference sequence). Variable domain in full (rest from reference TRBV19 and TRBJ1-2): DGGITQSPKYLFRKEGQNVTLSCEQNLNHDAMYWYRQDPGQGLRLIYYSQIVNDFQKGDIAEGYSVSREKKESFPLTVTSAQKNPTAFYLCASSIGGAIRNYGYTFGSGTRLTVV.

The V and J genes are TRBV3-1 (or the pseudogene TRBV3-2) and TRBJ1-2, with D unresolved. CDR3 length: 13 amino acids. The V and J ends lost 6 bases and 5 bases respectively, with 13 bases between them. Per the germline V gene, CDR1 is LGHDT and CDR2 is YNNKEL (reference sequence). CDR3 region: CASSQLAKYGYTF. CDR3 sequence (DNA): TGTGCCAGCAGTCAACTGGCGAAATATGGCTACACCTTC.

The sample holds one count of this clone. V is TRBV29-1 and J is TRBJ1-4; 7 nucleotides line up with TRBD1. In germline, CDR1 is SQVTM, CDR2 ANQGSEA. Germline trimming cut 5 bases from V and 7 bases from J; bases unmatched to any gene: 13. The CDR3 consists of 15 residues. The CDR3 region is CSVYSVTRGSEKLFF. As DNA, the CDR3 is TGCAGCGTTTATTCTGTTACCAGGGGGAGTGAAAAACTGTTTTTT.

This rearrangement joins TRBV11-2 to TRBJ1-1, with a weak D call TRBD1 (5 bases). Germline CDR1 reads SGHAT; CDR2 reads FQNNGV. V dropped 1 base and J dropped 4 bases, with 13 bases sitting between them. CDR3 length equals 15 residues. The DNA for the CDR3 is TGTGCCAGCAGCTTAGCCATGGCAGGGTCCACTGAAGCTTTCTTT. Its protein product is CASSLAMAGSTEAFF.

The V and J genes are TRBV28 and TRBJ2-7, with 10 bases aligning to TRBD2. V shed 6 bases and J 1 base; nucleotides not matched to a gene: 6. The CDR3 extends over 15 amino acids. CDR1 is MDHEN and CDR2 is SYDVKM in the germline V gene. This CDR3 is CASSSAGGMSYEQYF. The CDR3, as DNA: TGTGCCAGCAGCTCAGCGGGGGGGATGTCCTACGAGCAGTACTTC. Full variable domain (rest looked up from reference TRBV28 and TRBJ2-7): DVKVTQSSRYLVKRTGEKVFLECVQDMDHENMFWYRQDPGLGLRLIYFSYDVKMKEKGDIPEGYSVSREKKERFSLILESASTNQTSMYLCASSSAGGMSYEQYFGPGTRLTVT.

The chain recombines TRBV28 with TRBJ1-2; 11 nucleotides match TRBD1. Germline-derived CDR1 and CDR2 are MDHEN and SYDVKM. The CDR3 sequence is 14 residues long. J was trimmed by 4 bases and V by 6 bases; bases with no gene match: 4. The CDR3 sequence is CASRTGTGGYGYTF. CDR3 nucleotides: TGTGCCAGCAGGACCGGGACAGGGGGCTATGGCTACACCTTC.

This clone was detected only once. V is TRBV6-2 or TRBV6-3 and J is TRBJ2-2; 10 nucleotides line up with TRBD1. The CDR3 contains 17 residues. Germline V gives CDR1 MNHEY, CDR2 SVGEGT. Trimming took 2 bases from V and 2 from J; bases not matched to a gene: 5. The CDR3 nucleotides are TGTGCCAGCAGTTACCCTTGGACAGGGGGAAACACCGGGGAGCTGTTTTTT. Translating it yields CASSYPWTGGNTGELFF.

V gene TRBV4-3 combines with J gene TRBJ1-5; possibly TRBD1 for D (5 bases). Trimming took 1 base from V and 4 from J, leaving 11 bases between them. Germline V gene lookup returns CDR1 LGHNA and CDR2 YSLEER. The CDR3 covers 15 residues. CDR3 protein: CASSQVSQGNQPQHF. As DNA, the CDR3 is TGCGCCAGCAGCCAAGTTAGTCAGGGTAATCAGCCCCAGCATTTT.

The chain uses TRBV6-2 or TRBV6-3 and TRBJ1-5, with TRBD1 matching 7 bases. The junction had 8 bases not matched to a gene; V was cut back by 5 bases and J by 1 base. Per germline, CDR1 MNHEY and CDR2 SVGEGT. The CDR3 covers 16 residues. This CDR3 is CASSRIGRGSNQPQHF. The CDR3 DNA reads as TGTGCCAGCAGTCGGATTGGCAGGGGGAGCAATCAGCCCCAGCATTTT.

The chain carries TRBV11-2 and TRBJ2-1; D not certain. The CDR3 totals 13 residues. Germline V CDR1 and CDR2: SGHAT, FQNNGV. Deletions cut 4 bases from V and 1 base from J, with 5 bases between. In DNA form, the CDR3 reads TGTGCCAGCAGCTATGTATCCTACAATGAGCAGTTCTTC. It encodes CASSYVSYNEQFF.

The rearrangement uses TRBV28 and TRBJ2-3; TRBD2 aligns across 7 bases. Germline CDR1 and CDR2: MDHEN and SYDVKM. The CDR3 extends over 17 amino acids. V shed 5 bases and J 5 bases; nucleotides not matched to a gene: 16. The CDR3 sequence: CASSPPPGVPGGDTQYF. In DNA, the CDR3 is TGTGCCAGCAGTCCCCCCCCAGGAGTTCCGGGGGGAGATACGCAGTATTTT.

The chain joins TRBV9 to TRBJ2-1; D might be TRBD1 (6 bases). Germline V lookup: CDR1 SGDLS, CDR2 YYNGEE. Trimming took off 7 bases at V and 5 bases at J, with 16 bases between the two ends. The CDR3 is 14 amino acids. The CDR3 region is CASRDRTDNNEQFF. The CDR3 coding sequence is TGTGCCAGCCGAGACAGGACAGACAACAATGAGCAGTTCTTC.

The chain employs TRBV27 and TRBJ1-2, with TRBD1 identical over 8 bases. V shed 3 bases and J 1 base; nucleotides not matched to a gene: 4. CDR1 and CDR2 (germline): MNHEY, SMNVEV (reference sequence). CDR3 length equals 15 residues. The CDR3 DNA follows: TGTGCCAGCAGTTTTAGGGGACAGGATAACTATGGCTACACCTTC. Translating gives CASSFRGQDNYGYTF.